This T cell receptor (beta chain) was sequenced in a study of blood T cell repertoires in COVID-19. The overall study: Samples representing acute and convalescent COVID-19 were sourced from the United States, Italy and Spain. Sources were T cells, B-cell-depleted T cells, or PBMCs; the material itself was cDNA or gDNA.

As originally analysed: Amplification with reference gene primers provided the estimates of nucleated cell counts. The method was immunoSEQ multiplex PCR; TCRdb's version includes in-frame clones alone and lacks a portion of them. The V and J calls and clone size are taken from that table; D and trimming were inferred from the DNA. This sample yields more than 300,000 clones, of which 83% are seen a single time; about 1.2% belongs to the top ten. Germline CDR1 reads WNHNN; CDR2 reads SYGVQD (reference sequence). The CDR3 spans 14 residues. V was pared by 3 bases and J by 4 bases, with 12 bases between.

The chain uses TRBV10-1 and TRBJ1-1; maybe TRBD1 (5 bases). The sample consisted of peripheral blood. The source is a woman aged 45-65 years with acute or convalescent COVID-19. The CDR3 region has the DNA TGCGCCAGCAGTGAAAAGAGAAGGGGCACTGAAGCTTTCTTT. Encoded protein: CASSEKRRGTEAFF.